Shown below are 10 T cell receptor beta chains from a single sample sequenced in a study of Tregs in tolerant kidney transplant recipients. Produced via immunoSEQ multiplex PCR; TCRdb's table is partial and in-frame only. The sample shows about 23,000 clones, and 4.1% sits with its ten largest clones. Mixed chimerism was transient after nonmyeloablative marrow transplants from related graft donors. Sequenced here: CD4+ T cells from blood (PBMCs), sampled 6 months after the transplant. Every receptor here comes from a human patient who received a combined kidney and bone marrow transplant. Some T cells may have originated in the graft donor.

Worth noting for this clone: The read stops 3 residues short of the end of the CDR3; the missing end is completed from the germline J gene. The gene calls are TRBV29-1 and TRBJ2-3; 12 nucleotides match TRBD2. The germline V gene encodes CDR1 SQVTM and CDR2 ANQGSEA. This CDR3 contains 14 residues. V was pared by 6 bases and J by 8 bases, with 9 bases of the junction left unmatched. The CDR3 loop is CSVRLAGVAGTQYF. The CDR3 DNA, read in part, is TGCAGCGTCAGACTAGCGGGAGTCGCTGGTACG.

Turning to this clone: The read ends 3 residues before the CDR3 terminus; that terminus is restored from the germline J gene. The rearrangement uses TRBV2 and TRBJ1-4, with D unclear. V lost 5 bases to trimming and J lost 7 bases, with 14 bases between them. CDR1 and CDR2 (germline): SNHLY, FYNNEI. This CDR3 spans 14 amino acids. Incomplete CDR3 DNA: TGTGCCAGCAGTCCCCAGGTGCTGAGTGAAAAA. Protein sequence: CASSPQVLSEK. The whole CDR3 sequence reads CASSPQVLSEKLFF.

The CDR3 loop is CASSPQVTGELFF. Incomplete CDR3 DNA: TGTGCCAGCTCACCACAGGTTACCGGGGAG. J is TRBJ2-2 and V is TRBV18, with no clear D. The sequenced fragment ends 3 residues before the CDR3 boundary, so the rest is inferred from the germline J gene. The germline V gene has CDR1 KGHSH and CDR2 LQKENI. The V and J ends lost 1 base and 5 bases respectively, with 5 bases between them. This CDR3 has 13 amino acids.

Remarks on this clone: The read ends 3 residues early relative to the CDR3; the germline J gene fills the gap. The genes are TRBV2 and TRBJ2-5; a weak D match, TRBD2 (6 bases). Trimming removed 5 bases from V and 2 bases from J, with 9 bases in between. Germline V gene data show CDR1 as SNHLY and CDR2 as FYNNEI. This CDR3 is 13 amino acids long. Partial CDR3 DNA: TGTGCCAGCAGTAGGGACTCGCAAGAGACC. This translates into CASSRDSQET. The complete CDR3 sequence is CASSRDSQETQYF.

This clone registers medium-sized by frequency. The read stops 3 residues short of the end of the CDR3; the missing end is completed from the germline J gene. V and J are TRBV29-1 and TRBJ2-6; D is perhaps TRBD2 (5 bases). The CDR3 extends over 13 amino acids. V shed 4 bases and J shed 2 bases, with 6 bases lying between them. Per the germline V gene, CDR1 is SQVTM and CDR2 is ANQGSEA. The covered CDR3 bases are TGCAGCGTTGTCGGGGCTGGGGCCAACGTC. This encodes CSVVGAGANV. In full, the CDR3 is CSVVGAGANVLTF.

To note about this clone: Read coverage stops 3 residues before the CDR3 terminus; the germline J gene supplies the remainder. V usage is TRBV5-1 and J usage is TRBJ2-2; tentatively, D is TRBD2 (5 bases). V was trimmed by 4 bases and J by 2 bases, leaving 9 bases between them. This CDR3 is built from 14 residues. Germline CDR1 and CDR2: SGHRS and YFSETQ. The CDR3 loop reads CASSAGVNTGELFF. The CDR3 DNA, read in part, is TGCGCCAGCAGCGCCGGGGTCAACACCGGGGAG.

Of note for this clone: The read gets to within 3 residues of the CDR3 end, and the germline J gene fills in the rest. The chain uses TRBV2 and TRBJ1-1; tentatively, D is TRBD1 (5 bases). Per germline, CDR1 SNHLY and CDR2 FYNNEI. The CDR3 consists of 13 residues. Between the trimmed V and J ends, which lost 3 bases and 1 base, there was a span of 6 bases. The CDR3 loop is CASSDRANTEAFF. The DNA read from the CDR3 is TGTGCCAGCAGTGACAGGGCGAACACTGAA. Complete variable domain (other parts from reference TRBV2 and TRBJ1-1): EPEVTQTPSHQVTQMGQEVILRCVPISNHLYFYWYRQILGQKVEFLVSFYNNEISEKSEIFDDQFSVERPDGSNFTLKIRSTKLEDSAMYFCASSDRANTEAFFGQGTRLTVV.

As to this clone: The sequence runs out 3 residues before the end of the CDR3; the remainder is reconstructed from the germline J gene. The V and J genes are TRBV20-1 and TRBJ1-6; perhaps TRBD1 as D (6 bases). Germline values: CDR1 DFQATT, CDR2 SNEGSKA (reference sequence). V dropped 5 bases and J dropped 7 bases, with 9 bases sitting between them. CDR3 length equals 12 residues. The CDR3 DNA, read in part, is TGCAGTGCTCCAGACAGGAATTCACCC. Amino acid sequence: CSAPDRNSP. The CDR3 in its entirety is CSAPDRNSPLHF.

Turning to this clone: The read ends 3 residues before the CDR3 terminus; that terminus is restored from the germline J gene. This chain links TRBV5-1 with TRBJ1-1, with D perhaps matching TRBD1 (6 bases). The ends were cut back, 1 base at V and 6 bases at J, with 22 bases in the middle. The CDR3 is 17 amino acids. The germline gives CDR1 SGHRS, CDR2 YFSETQ. Incomplete CDR3 DNA: TGCGCCAGCAGCTTGTATCCCCGATCACAGGGCTACTCTGAA. Translation: CASSLYPRSQGYSE. The full CDR3 reads CASSLYPRSQGYSEAFF.

Remarks on this clone: With the read ending 3 residues before the CDR3 end, the germline J gene is used to fill in that end. J is TRBJ2-3 and V is TRBV7-6, with TRBD1 as a possible D gene (5 bases). This CDR3 spans 14 amino acids. Germline lookup yields CDR1 SGHVS and CDR2 FNYEAQ. V was cut by 5 bases and J by 2 bases, with 11 bases left in between. The CDR3 spells CASSIQGATDTQYF. CDR3 DNA, as far as it was read: TGTGCCAGCAGCATCCAGGGCGCCACAGATACG.